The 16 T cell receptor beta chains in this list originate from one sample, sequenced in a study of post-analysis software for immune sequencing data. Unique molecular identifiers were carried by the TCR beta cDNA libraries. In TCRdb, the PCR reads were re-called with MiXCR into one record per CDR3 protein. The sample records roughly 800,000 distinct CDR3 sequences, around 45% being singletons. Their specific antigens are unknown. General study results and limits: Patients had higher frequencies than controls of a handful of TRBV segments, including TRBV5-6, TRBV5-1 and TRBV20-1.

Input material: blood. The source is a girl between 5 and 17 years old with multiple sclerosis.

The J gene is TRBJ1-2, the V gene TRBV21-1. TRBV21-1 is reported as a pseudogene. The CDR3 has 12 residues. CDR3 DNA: TGTGCCAGCAGGGGAGGGGGAAATGGCTACACCTTC. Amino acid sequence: CASRGGGNGYTF.

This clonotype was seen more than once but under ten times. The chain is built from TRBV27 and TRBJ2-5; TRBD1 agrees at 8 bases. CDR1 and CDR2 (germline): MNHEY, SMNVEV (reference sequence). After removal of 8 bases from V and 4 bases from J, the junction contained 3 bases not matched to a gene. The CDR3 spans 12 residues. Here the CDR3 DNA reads TGTGCCAGCGGCACAGGGGGAGAGACCCAGTACTTC. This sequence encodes CASGTGGETQYF.

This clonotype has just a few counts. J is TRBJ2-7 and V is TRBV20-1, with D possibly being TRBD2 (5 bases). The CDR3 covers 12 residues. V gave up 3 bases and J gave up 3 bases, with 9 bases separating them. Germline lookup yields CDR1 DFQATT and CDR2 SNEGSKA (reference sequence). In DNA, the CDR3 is TGCAGTGCTAGTTCTAGCTTCTACGAGCAGTACTTC. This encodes CSASSSFYEQYF.

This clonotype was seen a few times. The CDR3: CASSPSPRLGSHEQYF. Written as DNA, the CDR3 is TGTGCCAGCAGCCCCAGTCCCCGTCTTGGGTCTCACGAGCAGTACTTC. V is TRBV9 and J is TRBJ2-7; D is unresolved. Germline-derived CDR1 and CDR2 are SGDLS and YYNGEE. The CDR3 runs to 16 residues. Trimming stripped 4 bases from V and 5 bases from J, with 22 bases between.

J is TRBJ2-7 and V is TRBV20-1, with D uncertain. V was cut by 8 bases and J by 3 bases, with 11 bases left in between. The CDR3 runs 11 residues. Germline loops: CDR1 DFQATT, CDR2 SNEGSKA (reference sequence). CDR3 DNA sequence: TGCAGTCGGTGGGTCGGCTACGAGCAGTACTTC. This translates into CSRWVGYEQYF.

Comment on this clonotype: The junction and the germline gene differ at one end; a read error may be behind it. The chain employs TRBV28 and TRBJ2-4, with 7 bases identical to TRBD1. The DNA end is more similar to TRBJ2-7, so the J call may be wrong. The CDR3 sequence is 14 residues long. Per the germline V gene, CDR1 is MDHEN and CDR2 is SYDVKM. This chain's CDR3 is CTSSRTGLPYEQYF. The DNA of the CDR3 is TGTACCAGCAGTAGGACAGGTTTACCCTACGAGCAGTACTTC.

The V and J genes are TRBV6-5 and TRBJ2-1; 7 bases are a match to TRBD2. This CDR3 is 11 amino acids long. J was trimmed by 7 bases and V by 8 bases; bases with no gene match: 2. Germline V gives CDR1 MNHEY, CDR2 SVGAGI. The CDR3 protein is CASRGGNEQFF. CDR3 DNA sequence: TGTGCCAGCCGCGGGGGTAATGAGCAGTTCTTC.

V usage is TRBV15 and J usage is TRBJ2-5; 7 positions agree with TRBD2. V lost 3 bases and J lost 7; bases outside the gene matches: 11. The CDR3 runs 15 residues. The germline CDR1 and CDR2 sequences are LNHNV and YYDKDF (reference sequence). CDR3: CATSRPRGLEGTQYF. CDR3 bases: TGTGCCACCAGCAGGCCAAGAGGACTAGAAGGGACCCAGTACTTC. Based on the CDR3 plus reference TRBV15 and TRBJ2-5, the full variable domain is DAMVIQNPRYQVTQFGKPVTLSCSQTLNHNVMYWYQQKSSQAPKLLFHYYDKDFNNEADTPDNFQSRRPNTSFCFLDIRSPGLGDTAMYLCATSRPRGLEGTQYFGPGTRLLVL.

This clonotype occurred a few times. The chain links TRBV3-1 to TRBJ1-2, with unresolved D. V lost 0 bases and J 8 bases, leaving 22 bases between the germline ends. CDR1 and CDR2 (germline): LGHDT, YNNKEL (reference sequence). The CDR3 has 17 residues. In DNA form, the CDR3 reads TGTGCCAGCAGCCAAGAATTGAGGCAGGAGCGATACGGGGGCTACACCTTC. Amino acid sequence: CASSQELRQERYGGYTF.

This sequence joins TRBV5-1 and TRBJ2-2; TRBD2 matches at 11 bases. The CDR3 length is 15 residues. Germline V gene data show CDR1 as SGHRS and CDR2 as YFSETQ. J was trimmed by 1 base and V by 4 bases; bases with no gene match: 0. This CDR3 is CASSTSGGNTGELFF. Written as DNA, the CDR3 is TGCGCCAGCAGCACTAGCGGGGGGAACACCGGGGAGCTGTTTTTT. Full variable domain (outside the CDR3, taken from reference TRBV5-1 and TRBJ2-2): KAGVTQTPRYLIKTRGQQVTLSCSPISGHRSVSWYQQTPGQGLQFLFEYFSETQRNKGNFPGRFSGRQFSNSRSEMNVSTLELGDSALYLCASSTSGGNTGELFFGEGSRLTVL.

This CDR3 reads CASSAGGRHNEQYF. In DNA, the CDR3 is TGTGCCAGCAGTGCGGGGGGACGCCACAACGAGCAGTACTTC. This chain uses TRBV6-1 with TRBJ2-7, with 7 bases that match TRBD2. The CDR3 loop spans 14 amino acids. The V and J ends lost 4 bases and 5 bases, in that order; junction bases with no gene match: 8. Per germline, CDR1 MNHNS and CDR2 SASEGT.

CDR3 region: CASSQAGLASTDTQYF. CDR3 sequence (DNA): TGTGCCAGCAGCCAAGCCGGACTAGCTAGCACAGATACGCAGTATTTT. The rearrangement joins TRBV4-2 to TRBJ2-3; 8 nucleotides align to TRBD2. CDR3 length equals 16 residues. Germline CDR1 reads LGHNA; CDR2 reads YNFKEQ. Unmatched junction bases numbered 3, after V lost 1 base and J lost 0 bases.

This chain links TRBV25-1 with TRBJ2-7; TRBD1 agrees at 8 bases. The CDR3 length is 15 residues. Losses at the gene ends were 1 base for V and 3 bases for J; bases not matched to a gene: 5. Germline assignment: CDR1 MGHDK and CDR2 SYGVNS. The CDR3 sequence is CASSEFGTGGYEQYF. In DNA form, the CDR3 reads TGTGCCAGCAGTGAATTCGGGACAGGAGGCTACGAGCAGTACTTC.

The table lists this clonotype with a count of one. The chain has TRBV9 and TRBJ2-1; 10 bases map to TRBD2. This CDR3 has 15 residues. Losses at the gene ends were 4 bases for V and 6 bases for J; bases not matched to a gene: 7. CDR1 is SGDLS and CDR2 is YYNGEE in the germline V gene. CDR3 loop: CASSPSGSLLNEQFF. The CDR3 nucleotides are TGTGCCAGCAGCCCTAGCGGGAGCCTCCTCAATGAGCAGTTCTTC. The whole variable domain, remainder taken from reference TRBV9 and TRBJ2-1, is DSGVTQTPKHLITATGQRVTLRCSPRSGDLSVYWYQQSLDQGLQFLIQYYNGEERAKGNILERFSAQQFPDLHSELNLSSLELGDSALYFCASSPSGSLLNEQFFGPGTRLTVL.

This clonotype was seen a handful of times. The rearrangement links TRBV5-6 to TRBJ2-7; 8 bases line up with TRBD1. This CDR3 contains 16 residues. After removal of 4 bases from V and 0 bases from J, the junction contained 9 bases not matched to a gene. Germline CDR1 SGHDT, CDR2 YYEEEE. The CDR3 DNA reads TGTGCCAGCAGCCGCGGGACAGGTTTTTCCTCCTACGAGCAGTACTTC. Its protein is CASSRGTGFSSYEQYF. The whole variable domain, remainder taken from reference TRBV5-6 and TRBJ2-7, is DAGVTQSPTHLIKTRGQQVTLRCSPKSGHDTVSWYQQALGQGPQFIFQYYEEEERQRGNFPDRFSGHQFPNYSSELNVNALLLGDSALYLCASSRGTGFSSYEQYFGPGTRLTVT.

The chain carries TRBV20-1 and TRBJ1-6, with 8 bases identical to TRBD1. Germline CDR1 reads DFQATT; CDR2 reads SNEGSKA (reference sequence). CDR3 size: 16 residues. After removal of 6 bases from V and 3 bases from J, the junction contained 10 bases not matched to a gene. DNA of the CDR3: TGCAGTGCATCAACAGGGGGGAACTTCTATAATTCACCCCTCCACTTT. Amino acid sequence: CSASTGGNFYNSPLHF.